The TCR beta chain under discussion was sequenced for a study of shared clonotypes between healthy human individuals (dated by TCRdb to about 2020). Describing the broader study: The cohort included three men and a couple of women between 18 and 49 years of age. Each donor's leukapheresis produced roughly between about 0.8 and 8.9 billion PBMCs. For each donor, CD4 naive and CD4 memory were each run on three plates, CD8 naive on two plates, and CD8 memory on one plate. To estimate repertoire size and how much clonotypes are shared between individuals, the study performed deep sequencing of blood TCR repertoires from roughly five healthy adults. Libraries were prepared and TCR repertoires were sequenced by different laboratories using diverse techniques, in order to increase sequencing depth and limit assay-specific biases.

TCR CDR3 regions were amplified from genomic DNA by multiplex PCR using the deep immunoSEQ assay. Genomic DNA extracted from each cell subset was distributed evenly over all wells of several immunoSEQ 96-well plates, and each plate served as one replicate. For sorted subsets, approximately 190 ng genomic DNA, equal to 30,000 or so T cell genomes, was loaded into each replicate PCR. The purified libraries were quantified using a Qubit 3.0 fluorometer, sized with a Bioanalyzer 2100, and then quantified again using the KAPA Library Quantification kit. Every immunoSEQ 96-well plate was sequenced on a dedicated single-read 150-cycle Illumina NextSeq 550 flow cell. For the original study's pipeline: Because the immunoSEQ output held only junctional sequences and lacked quality scores, the filtering could not match the filtering applied to full-length reads. To assign V/J genes and CDR3, sequences were annotated against IMGT germline references using PyIR, a Python wrapper for IgBLAST v1.9. Any read was removed if the V/J assignment was weak (E-value above 1e-6), the CDR3 was missing, or the read contained stop codons, out-of-frame junctions, or ambiguous translated residues. V3J clonotypes were defined as sequences sharing an identical inferred V gene, J gene, and CDR3 amino acid sequence. To compute the percentage overlap between repertoires, the number of shared unique clonotypes was divided by the size of the smaller repertoire. Three approaches were used to assess repertoire richness: RTK rarefaction, the Chao1 estimator, and Recon v2.1 estimates of unobserved clonotypes. OLGA was used to compute generation probabilities for all TCRbeta clonotypes that the gDNA method yielded from several donors. TCRdb limited this immuneACCESS table to in-frame rearrangements with V and J called. A share of clones is missing; checked studies link under half to unresolved V genes, and the rest is unexplained. The DNA was the basis for D and trimming; V, J and clone size are from that table. Across this sample there are millions of clones, with approximately 93% seen only once. Jointly, the top ten make up 0.35% to 0.45% of the sample.

On this clone: Its antigen target is currently unknown. Base qualities were left out, and no much larger clone turns up one base away.

The donors were healthy, HIV-negative adults who had no recently reported acute infections or vaccinations. Every donor was a Caucasian adult living in Nashville, Tennessee, USA. CD4+ T cells were enriched through magnetic negative selection, after which naive cells were positively selected on CD45RA and the remaining negative fraction served as the memory subset. Blood was obtained by leukapheresis, after which PBMCs were separated by Ficoll-Histopaque density gradient centrifugation and cryopreserved in liquid nitrogen vapor phase. Purity and quantity of every magnetically sorted T cell population were checked by analytical flow cytometry. From each sorted fraction, genomic DNA was isolated and quantified by UV absorbance on a Nanodrop 2000c. CDR1 and CDR2, looked up from the germline V gene, are MDHEN and SYDVKM. The CDR3 starts with the cysteine, ends with the phenylalanine, and has 14 residues. The sequence is cut down to CDR3 DNA, 42 bases in frame from base 1. Unmatched junction bases come to 11, with V trimmed by 7 bases and J by 7 bases.

Overall study results and their limits: Sampling was restricted to blood, and TCR repertoires in tissue are likely to differ from TCR repertoires in blood. Approximately 5% of naive CD4, 3.5% of naive CD8, roughly 2.4% of memory CD4, and about 0.4% of memory CD8 clonotypes were shared across several donors. Pairwise subsampling led to the expectation that sequencing depth would affect the degree of clonotype sharing among donors. Rarefaction of sorted-subset datasets indicated incomplete sequencing despite the large sequencing depth. Clonotypes shared by all four sorted-subset donors showed higher generation probabilities than non-shared clonotypes. Estimated clonotype richness was generally larger for naive than for memory subsets. Because the study included only a small number of donors, the genetic and exposure-history diversity represented was limited.

Sequencing was done on a sample of naive CD4+ T cells from PBMCs. Explained via the paper, the cell subset or site label denotes: CD45RA+ positively selected. The rearranged chain carries TRBV28 and TRBJ1-2; a stretch of 8 junction bases matches TRBD1. This receptor was taken from a man between 18 and 29 years old in good health. Some clones in this sample may be carry-over from other donors' samples. At the DNA level, the sequence is TGTGCCAGCACCACAACTACAGGGGGGGGTGGCTACACCTTC. Protein translation: CASTTTTGGGGYTF.